This entry lists 18 T cell receptor beta chains sequenced from one sample in a study of control samples from healthy donors and cancer patients. The protocol was immunoSEQ multiplex PCR, while the TCRdb copy is restricted to in-frame clones and leaves out a portion. This sample has some 150,000 clones; about 90% occur once, and the top ten carry approximately 2.9%. Material for sequencing was blood. The receptors stem from a man aged 25 to 40 in good health.

CDR3 DNA sequence: TGTGCCAGCAGCTTAGGTGTGACAGGGCGAGAAGAGCAGTACTTC. Translation gives CASSLGVTGREEQYF. The rearrangement joins TRBV11-2 to TRBJ2-7; 7 bases line up with TRBD1. V shed 1 base, J shed 7 bases, and the junction held 10 bases outside the gene matches. CDR3 size: 15 residues. CDR1 and CDR2 from the germline V gene are SGHAT and FQNNGV.

This chain links TRBV28 with TRBJ1-5; D is undetermined. The CDR3 consists of 14 residues. The V gene's germline CDR1 is MDHEN and CDR2 SYDVKM. Trimming cost V 6 bases and J 2 bases, with 11 bases left between them. The chain's CDR3 is CASSEAAGNQPQHF. Written as DNA, the CDR3 is TGTGCCAGCAGCGAGGCGGCAGGCAATCAGCCCCAGCATTTT.

The chain combines TRBV4-2 with TRBJ2-7, with 7 bases that match TRBD1. This CDR3 has 13 amino acids. The V segment lost 1 base and the J segment 6 bases; nucleotides outside the gene matches: 3. CDR1 and CDR2 from the germline V gene are LGHNA and YNFKEQ. CDR3 loop: CASSQATGREQYF. The DNA for the CDR3 is TGTGCCAGCAGCCAAGCGACAGGGCGCGAGCAGTACTTC.

The chain recombines TRBV5-4 with TRBJ2-7, with 10 bases identical to TRBD2. The CDR3 extends over 15 amino acids. Germline-derived CDR1 and CDR2 are SGHNT and YYREEE (reference sequence). J lost 3 bases, V lost 2 bases, and 5 bases had no gene match. The chain's CDR3 is CASSFLAGASYEQYF. The CDR3 DNA reads TGTGCCAGCAGCTTCCTAGCGGGGGCCAGCTACGAGCAGTACTTC.

The V call is TRBV6-5, the J call TRBJ1-5, with D possibly matching TRBD1 (5 bases). V was cut by 5 bases and J by 6 bases, with 14 bases left in between. Germline V gene data show CDR1 as MNHEY and CDR2 as SVGAGI. The CDR3 runs to 14 residues. In DNA form, the CDR3 reads TGTGCCAGCAGTCCTCAGGGAGGGACTCAGCCCCAGCATTTT. Amino acid sequence: CASSPQGGTQPQHF.

On this clone itself: One end of the junction does not line up with germline, which may come from a read error. The chain has TRBV4-2 and TRBJ1-6, with D maybe TRBD1 (5 bases). The germline V gene encodes CDR1 LGHNA and CDR2 YNFKEQ. The CDR3 covers 15 residues. This chain's CDR3 is CASRQGAQVNVPLHF. The CDR3 DNA sequence: TGTGCCAGCAGGCAAGGGGCACAGGTAAATGTGCCCCTCCACTTT.

The chain has TRBV6-6 and TRBJ1-1; D is undetermined. The CDR3 extends over 13 amino acids. Between the trimmed V and J ends, which lost 9 bases and 1 base, there was a span of 12 bases. Looked up from germline, CDR1 is MNHNY and CDR2 is SVGAGI (reference sequence). The CDR3 region is CASCFEKNTEAFF. The DNA of the CDR3 is TGTGCCAGTTGTTTTGAAAAGAACACTGAAGCTTTCTTT.

The chain uses TRBV27 and TRBJ2-1; 10 bases are shared with TRBD2. The CDR3 has 16 amino acids. The ends lost 4 bases at V and 4 bases at J; junction bases unmatched: 7. The germline gives CDR1 MNHEY, CDR2 SMNVEV (reference sequence). DNA for the CDR3: TGTGCCAGCAGTTCGACCCCTAGCGGGGGATACAATGAGCAGTTCTTC. It is translated as CASSSTPSGGYNEQFF.

The chain joins TRBV10-3 to TRBJ1-1; 7 nucleotides agree with TRBD1. V was pared by 6 bases and J by 0 bases, with 7 bases of the junction left unmatched. The CDR3 runs to 15 residues. CDR1 is ENHRY, CDR2 SYGVKD, per germline. The CDR3 DNA reads as TGTGCCATCAGGGGGACAGCCGTTATGAACACTGAAGCTTTCTTT. Encoded protein: CAIRGTAVMNTEAFF.

The V call is TRBV15, the J call TRBJ2-1; TRBD2 aligns across 8 bases. From germline, CDR1 is LNHNV and CDR2 YYDKDF (reference sequence). Germline trimming cut 3 bases from V and 2 bases from J; bases unmatched to any gene: 9. The length of the CDR3 is 17 residues. CDR3 DNA: TGTGCCACCAGCAGGACTAGATCGGGGGGGGCCTACAATGAGCAGTTCTTC. Translating it yields CATSRTRSGGAYNEQFF.

The chain links TRBV7-8 to TRBJ1-1; D uncertain. The length of the CDR3 is 13 residues. V gave up 5 bases and J gave up 1 base, with 8 bases separating them. Looked up from germline, CDR1 is SGHVS and CDR2 is FQNEAQ. CDR3 loop: CASSTTENTEAFF. The CDR3, as DNA: TGTGCCAGCAGCACCACAGAGAACACTGAAGCTTTCTTT.

This chain connects TRBV9 to TRBJ1-1, with D tentatively TRBD1 (6 bases). With 0 bases removed from V and 5 bases from J, the gap between germline ends came to 14 bases. The CDR3 is made up of 15 amino acids. CDR1 is SGDLS, CDR2 YYNGEE, per germline. The CDR3, as DNA: TGTGCCAGCAGCGTAGTGAATATGGGGGCGACTGAAGCTTTCTTT. Translated: CASSVVNMGATEAFF.

The chain combines TRBV5-1 with TRBJ2-3; D not certain. V lost 2 bases to trimming and J lost 4 bases, with 5 bases between them. This CDR3 spans 12 amino acids. Per the germline V gene, CDR1 is SGHRS and CDR2 is YFSETQ. The CDR3 nucleotides read TGCGCCAGCAGCTTCAACGCAGATACGCAGTATTTT. This gives the protein CASSFNADTQYF.

J is TRBJ1-1 and V is TRBV28; D is unclear. Germline CDR1 and CDR2: MDHEN and SYDVKM. Trimming removed 6 bases at V and 5 bases at J, with 16 bases between. The CDR3 contains 14 residues. The CDR3 DNA is TGTGCCAGCAGCCAACCGGGCTCCGGAACTGAAGCTTTCTTT. Protein product: CASSQPGSGTEAFF.

The V call is TRBV3-1 (or the pseudogene TRBV3-2), the J call TRBJ1-2; 8 nucleotides align to TRBD1. The germline gives CDR1 LGHDT, CDR2 YNNKEL (reference sequence). Trimming took 3 bases from V and 2 from J; bases not matched to a gene: 2. This CDR3 region has 14 residues. The CDR3 DNA reads as TGTGCCAGCAGCCACGGGACAGGCAACTATGGCTACACCTTC. It encodes CASSHGTGNYGYTF.

This chain connects TRBV18 to TRBJ2-1; TRBD2 aligns across 7 bases. CDR3 size: 14 residues. Germline V gene sequence: CDR1 KGHSH, CDR2 LQKENI. V lost 2 bases, J lost 4 bases, and 2 bases stayed unmatched. This CDR3 is CASSPSGGYNEQFF. Here the CDR3 DNA reads TGTGCCAGCTCACCATCCGGGGGGTACAATGAGCAGTTCTTC.

CDR3 sequence: CASRPPGTGTEQFF. The CDR3 DNA reads as TGTGCCAGCAGGCCTCCCGGTACCGGGACAGAGCAGTTCTTC. The V and J genes are TRBV28 and TRBJ2-1, with D perhaps TRBD1 (6 bases). Per the germline V gene, CDR1 is MDHEN and CDR2 is SYDVKM. Trimming pared 6 bases from V and 10 bases from J, leaving 19 bases between. CDR3 size: 14 residues.

The rearrangement links TRBV5-1 to TRBJ1-1; TRBD1 matches 7 bases. The trim removed 0 bases at V and 3 bases at J, leaving 2 bases unmatched. Germline V gene lookup returns CDR1 SGHRS and CDR2 YFSETQ. There are 14 residues in the CDR3. The CDR3 region has the DNA TGCGCCAGCAGCTTGGCAGGGGGAGACACTGAAGCTTTCTTT. Protein sequence: CASSLAGGDTEAFF. Complete variable domain (other parts from reference TRBV5-1 and TRBJ1-1): KAGVTQTPRYLIKTRGQQVTLSCSPISGHRSVSWYQQTPGQGLQFLFEYFSETQRNKGNFPGRFSGRQFSNSRSEMNVSTLELGDSALYLCASSLAGGDTEAFFGQGTRLTVV.